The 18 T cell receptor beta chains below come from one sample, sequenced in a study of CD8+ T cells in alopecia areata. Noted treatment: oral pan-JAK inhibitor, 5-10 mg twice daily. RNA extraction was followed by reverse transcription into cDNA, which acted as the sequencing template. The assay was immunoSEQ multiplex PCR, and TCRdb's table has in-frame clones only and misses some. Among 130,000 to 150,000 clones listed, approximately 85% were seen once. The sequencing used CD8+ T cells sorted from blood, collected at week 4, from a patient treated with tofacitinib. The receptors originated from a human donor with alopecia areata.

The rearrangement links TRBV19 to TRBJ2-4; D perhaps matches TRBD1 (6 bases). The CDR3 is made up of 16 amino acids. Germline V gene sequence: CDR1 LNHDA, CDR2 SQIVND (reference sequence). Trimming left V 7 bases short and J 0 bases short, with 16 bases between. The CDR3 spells CASTGQKNLAKNIQYF. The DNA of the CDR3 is TGTGCCAGTACAGGACAGAAGAATTTAGCCAAAAACATTCAGTACTTC.

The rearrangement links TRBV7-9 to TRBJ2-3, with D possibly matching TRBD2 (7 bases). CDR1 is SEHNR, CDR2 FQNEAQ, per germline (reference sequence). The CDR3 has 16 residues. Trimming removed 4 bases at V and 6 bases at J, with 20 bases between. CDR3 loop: CASSSLGGATLDTQYF. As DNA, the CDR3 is TGTGCCAGCAGCTCCCTTGGGGGGGCGACATTGGATACGCAGTATTTT. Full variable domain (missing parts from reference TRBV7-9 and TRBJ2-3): DTGVSQNPRHKITKRGQNVTFRCDPISEHNRLYWYRQTLGQGPEFLTYFQNEAQLEKSRLLSDRFSAERPKGSFSTLEIQRTEQGDSAMYLCASSSLGGATLDTQYFGPGTRLTVL.

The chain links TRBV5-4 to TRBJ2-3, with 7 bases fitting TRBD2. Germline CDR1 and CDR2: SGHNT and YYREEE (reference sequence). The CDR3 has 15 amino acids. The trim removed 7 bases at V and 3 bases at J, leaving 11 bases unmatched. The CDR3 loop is CASRSVGSGTDTQYF. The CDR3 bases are TGTGCCAGCCGATCGGTCGGTAGCGGGACAGATACGCAGTATTTT.

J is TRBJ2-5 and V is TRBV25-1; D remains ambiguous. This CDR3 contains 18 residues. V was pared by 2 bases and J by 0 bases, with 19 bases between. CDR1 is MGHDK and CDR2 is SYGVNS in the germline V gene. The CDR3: CASSESPWVATHQETQYF. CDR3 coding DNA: TGTGCCAGCAGTGAAAGCCCGTGGGTGGCGACACACCAAGAGACCCAGTACTTC.

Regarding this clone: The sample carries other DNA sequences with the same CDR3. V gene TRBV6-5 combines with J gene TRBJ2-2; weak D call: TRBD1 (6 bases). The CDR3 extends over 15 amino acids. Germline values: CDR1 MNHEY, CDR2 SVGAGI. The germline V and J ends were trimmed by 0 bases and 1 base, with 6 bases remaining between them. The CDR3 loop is CASSYSTGNTGELFF. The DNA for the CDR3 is TGTGCCAGCAGTTACTCGACAGGGAACACCGGGGAGCTGTTTTTT.

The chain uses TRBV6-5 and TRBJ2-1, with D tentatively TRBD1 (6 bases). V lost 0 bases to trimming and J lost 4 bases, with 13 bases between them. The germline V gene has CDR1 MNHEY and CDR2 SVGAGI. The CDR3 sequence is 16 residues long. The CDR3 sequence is CASSYSRQVLYNEQFF. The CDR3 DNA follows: TGTGCCAGCAGTTACTCGAGACAGGTGTTATACAATGAGCAGTTCTTC.

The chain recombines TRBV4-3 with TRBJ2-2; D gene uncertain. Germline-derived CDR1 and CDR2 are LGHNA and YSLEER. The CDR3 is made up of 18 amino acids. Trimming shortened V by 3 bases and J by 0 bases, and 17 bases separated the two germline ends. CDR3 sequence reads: CASSHGPGGRTNTGELFF. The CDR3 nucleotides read TGCGCCAGCAGCCATGGACCTGGTGGGCGGACGAACACCGGGGAGCTGTTTTTT.

CDR3: CASSLTTSGLHQETQYF. The DNA for the CDR3 is TGTGCCAGCAGCCTGACGACTAGCGGGTTGCACCAAGAGACCCAGTACTTC. The chain combines TRBV5-6 with TRBJ2-5, with 10 positions matching TRBD2. J gave up 0 bases and V 4 bases, and 9 bases lay outside the gene matches. CDR1 is SGHDT, CDR2 YYEEEE, per germline. The CDR3 spans 17 residues.

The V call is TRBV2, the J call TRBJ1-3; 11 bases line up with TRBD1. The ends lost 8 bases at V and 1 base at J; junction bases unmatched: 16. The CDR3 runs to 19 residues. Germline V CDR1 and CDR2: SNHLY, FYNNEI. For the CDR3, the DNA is TGTGCCAGCCTAACGGGACAGGGGGATGTTTTAGAATCTGGAAACACCATATATTTT. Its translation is CASLTGQGDVLESGNTIYF.

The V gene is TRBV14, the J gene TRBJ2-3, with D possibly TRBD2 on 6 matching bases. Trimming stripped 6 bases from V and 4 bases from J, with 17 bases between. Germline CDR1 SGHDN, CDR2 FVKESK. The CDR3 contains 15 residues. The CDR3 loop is CASRSSREVADTQYF. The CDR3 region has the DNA TGTGCCAGCAGGTCAAGCAGGGAGGTGGCAGATACGCAGTATTTT.

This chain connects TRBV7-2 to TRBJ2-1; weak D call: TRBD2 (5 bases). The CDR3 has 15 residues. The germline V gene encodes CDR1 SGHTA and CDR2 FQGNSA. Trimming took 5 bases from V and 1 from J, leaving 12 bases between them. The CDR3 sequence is CASSPGLQSYNEQFF. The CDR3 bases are TGTGCCAGCAGCCCCGGACTGCAGTCCTACAATGAGCAGTTCTTC.

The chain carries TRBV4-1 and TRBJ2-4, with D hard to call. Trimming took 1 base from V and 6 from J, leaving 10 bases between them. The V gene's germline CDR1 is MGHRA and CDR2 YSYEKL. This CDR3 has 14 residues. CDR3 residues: CASSQGAPGNIQYF. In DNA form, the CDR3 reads TGCGCCAGCAGCCAAGGGGCTCCGGGAAACATTCAGTACTTC.

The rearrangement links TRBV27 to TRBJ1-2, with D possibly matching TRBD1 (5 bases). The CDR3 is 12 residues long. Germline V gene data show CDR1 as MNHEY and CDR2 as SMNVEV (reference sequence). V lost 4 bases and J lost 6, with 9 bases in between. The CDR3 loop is CASSSPGNGYTF. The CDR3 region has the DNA TGTGCCAGCAGTTCCCCAGGGAATGGCTACACCTTC.

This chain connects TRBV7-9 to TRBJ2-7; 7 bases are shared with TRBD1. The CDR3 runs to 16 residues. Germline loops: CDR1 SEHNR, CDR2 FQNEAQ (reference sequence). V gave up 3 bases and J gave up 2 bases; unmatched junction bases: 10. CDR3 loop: CASSFDRAKVTYEQYF. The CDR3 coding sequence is TGTGCCAGCAGCTTTGACAGGGCCAAAGTCACCTACGAGCAGTACTTC. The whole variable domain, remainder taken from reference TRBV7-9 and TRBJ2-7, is DTGVSQNPRHKITKRGQNVTFRCDPISEHNRLYWYRQTLGQGPEFLTYFQNEAQLEKSRLLSDRFSAERPKGSFSTLEIQRTEQGDSAMYLCASSFDRAKVTYEQYFGPGTRLTVT.

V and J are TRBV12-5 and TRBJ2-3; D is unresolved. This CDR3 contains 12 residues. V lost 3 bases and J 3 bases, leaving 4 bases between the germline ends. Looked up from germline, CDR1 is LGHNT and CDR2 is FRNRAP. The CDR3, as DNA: TGTGCTAGTGGTTTTTTGACAGATACGCAGTATTTT. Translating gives CASGFLTDTQYF.

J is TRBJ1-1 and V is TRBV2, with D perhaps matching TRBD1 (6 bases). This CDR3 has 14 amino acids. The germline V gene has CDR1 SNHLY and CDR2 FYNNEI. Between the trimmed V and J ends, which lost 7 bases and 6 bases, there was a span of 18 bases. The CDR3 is CASMKDSLVSEAFF. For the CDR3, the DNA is TGTGCCAGCATGAAGGACAGTCTAGTGTCTGAAGCTTTCTTT. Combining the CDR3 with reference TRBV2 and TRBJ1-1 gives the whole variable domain EPEVTQTPSHQVTQMGQEVILRCVPISNHLYFYWYRQILGQKVEFLVSFYNNEISEKSEIFDDQFSVERPDGSNFTLKIRSTKLEDSAMYFCASMKDSLVSEAFFGQGTRLTVV.

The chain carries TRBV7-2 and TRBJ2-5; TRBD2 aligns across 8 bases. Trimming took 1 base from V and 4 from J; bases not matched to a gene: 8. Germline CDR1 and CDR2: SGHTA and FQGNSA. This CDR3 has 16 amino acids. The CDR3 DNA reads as TGTGCCAGCAGCTTAGAAGGGACTAGAGGTAGAGAGACCCAGTACTTC. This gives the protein CASSLEGTRGRETQYF.

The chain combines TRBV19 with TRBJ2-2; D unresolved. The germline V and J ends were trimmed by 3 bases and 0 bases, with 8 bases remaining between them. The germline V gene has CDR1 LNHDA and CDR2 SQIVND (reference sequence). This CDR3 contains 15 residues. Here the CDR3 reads CASSIGFANTGELFF. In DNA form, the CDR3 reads TGTGCCAGTAGTATCGGGTTTGCGAACACCGGGGAGCTGTTTTTT.